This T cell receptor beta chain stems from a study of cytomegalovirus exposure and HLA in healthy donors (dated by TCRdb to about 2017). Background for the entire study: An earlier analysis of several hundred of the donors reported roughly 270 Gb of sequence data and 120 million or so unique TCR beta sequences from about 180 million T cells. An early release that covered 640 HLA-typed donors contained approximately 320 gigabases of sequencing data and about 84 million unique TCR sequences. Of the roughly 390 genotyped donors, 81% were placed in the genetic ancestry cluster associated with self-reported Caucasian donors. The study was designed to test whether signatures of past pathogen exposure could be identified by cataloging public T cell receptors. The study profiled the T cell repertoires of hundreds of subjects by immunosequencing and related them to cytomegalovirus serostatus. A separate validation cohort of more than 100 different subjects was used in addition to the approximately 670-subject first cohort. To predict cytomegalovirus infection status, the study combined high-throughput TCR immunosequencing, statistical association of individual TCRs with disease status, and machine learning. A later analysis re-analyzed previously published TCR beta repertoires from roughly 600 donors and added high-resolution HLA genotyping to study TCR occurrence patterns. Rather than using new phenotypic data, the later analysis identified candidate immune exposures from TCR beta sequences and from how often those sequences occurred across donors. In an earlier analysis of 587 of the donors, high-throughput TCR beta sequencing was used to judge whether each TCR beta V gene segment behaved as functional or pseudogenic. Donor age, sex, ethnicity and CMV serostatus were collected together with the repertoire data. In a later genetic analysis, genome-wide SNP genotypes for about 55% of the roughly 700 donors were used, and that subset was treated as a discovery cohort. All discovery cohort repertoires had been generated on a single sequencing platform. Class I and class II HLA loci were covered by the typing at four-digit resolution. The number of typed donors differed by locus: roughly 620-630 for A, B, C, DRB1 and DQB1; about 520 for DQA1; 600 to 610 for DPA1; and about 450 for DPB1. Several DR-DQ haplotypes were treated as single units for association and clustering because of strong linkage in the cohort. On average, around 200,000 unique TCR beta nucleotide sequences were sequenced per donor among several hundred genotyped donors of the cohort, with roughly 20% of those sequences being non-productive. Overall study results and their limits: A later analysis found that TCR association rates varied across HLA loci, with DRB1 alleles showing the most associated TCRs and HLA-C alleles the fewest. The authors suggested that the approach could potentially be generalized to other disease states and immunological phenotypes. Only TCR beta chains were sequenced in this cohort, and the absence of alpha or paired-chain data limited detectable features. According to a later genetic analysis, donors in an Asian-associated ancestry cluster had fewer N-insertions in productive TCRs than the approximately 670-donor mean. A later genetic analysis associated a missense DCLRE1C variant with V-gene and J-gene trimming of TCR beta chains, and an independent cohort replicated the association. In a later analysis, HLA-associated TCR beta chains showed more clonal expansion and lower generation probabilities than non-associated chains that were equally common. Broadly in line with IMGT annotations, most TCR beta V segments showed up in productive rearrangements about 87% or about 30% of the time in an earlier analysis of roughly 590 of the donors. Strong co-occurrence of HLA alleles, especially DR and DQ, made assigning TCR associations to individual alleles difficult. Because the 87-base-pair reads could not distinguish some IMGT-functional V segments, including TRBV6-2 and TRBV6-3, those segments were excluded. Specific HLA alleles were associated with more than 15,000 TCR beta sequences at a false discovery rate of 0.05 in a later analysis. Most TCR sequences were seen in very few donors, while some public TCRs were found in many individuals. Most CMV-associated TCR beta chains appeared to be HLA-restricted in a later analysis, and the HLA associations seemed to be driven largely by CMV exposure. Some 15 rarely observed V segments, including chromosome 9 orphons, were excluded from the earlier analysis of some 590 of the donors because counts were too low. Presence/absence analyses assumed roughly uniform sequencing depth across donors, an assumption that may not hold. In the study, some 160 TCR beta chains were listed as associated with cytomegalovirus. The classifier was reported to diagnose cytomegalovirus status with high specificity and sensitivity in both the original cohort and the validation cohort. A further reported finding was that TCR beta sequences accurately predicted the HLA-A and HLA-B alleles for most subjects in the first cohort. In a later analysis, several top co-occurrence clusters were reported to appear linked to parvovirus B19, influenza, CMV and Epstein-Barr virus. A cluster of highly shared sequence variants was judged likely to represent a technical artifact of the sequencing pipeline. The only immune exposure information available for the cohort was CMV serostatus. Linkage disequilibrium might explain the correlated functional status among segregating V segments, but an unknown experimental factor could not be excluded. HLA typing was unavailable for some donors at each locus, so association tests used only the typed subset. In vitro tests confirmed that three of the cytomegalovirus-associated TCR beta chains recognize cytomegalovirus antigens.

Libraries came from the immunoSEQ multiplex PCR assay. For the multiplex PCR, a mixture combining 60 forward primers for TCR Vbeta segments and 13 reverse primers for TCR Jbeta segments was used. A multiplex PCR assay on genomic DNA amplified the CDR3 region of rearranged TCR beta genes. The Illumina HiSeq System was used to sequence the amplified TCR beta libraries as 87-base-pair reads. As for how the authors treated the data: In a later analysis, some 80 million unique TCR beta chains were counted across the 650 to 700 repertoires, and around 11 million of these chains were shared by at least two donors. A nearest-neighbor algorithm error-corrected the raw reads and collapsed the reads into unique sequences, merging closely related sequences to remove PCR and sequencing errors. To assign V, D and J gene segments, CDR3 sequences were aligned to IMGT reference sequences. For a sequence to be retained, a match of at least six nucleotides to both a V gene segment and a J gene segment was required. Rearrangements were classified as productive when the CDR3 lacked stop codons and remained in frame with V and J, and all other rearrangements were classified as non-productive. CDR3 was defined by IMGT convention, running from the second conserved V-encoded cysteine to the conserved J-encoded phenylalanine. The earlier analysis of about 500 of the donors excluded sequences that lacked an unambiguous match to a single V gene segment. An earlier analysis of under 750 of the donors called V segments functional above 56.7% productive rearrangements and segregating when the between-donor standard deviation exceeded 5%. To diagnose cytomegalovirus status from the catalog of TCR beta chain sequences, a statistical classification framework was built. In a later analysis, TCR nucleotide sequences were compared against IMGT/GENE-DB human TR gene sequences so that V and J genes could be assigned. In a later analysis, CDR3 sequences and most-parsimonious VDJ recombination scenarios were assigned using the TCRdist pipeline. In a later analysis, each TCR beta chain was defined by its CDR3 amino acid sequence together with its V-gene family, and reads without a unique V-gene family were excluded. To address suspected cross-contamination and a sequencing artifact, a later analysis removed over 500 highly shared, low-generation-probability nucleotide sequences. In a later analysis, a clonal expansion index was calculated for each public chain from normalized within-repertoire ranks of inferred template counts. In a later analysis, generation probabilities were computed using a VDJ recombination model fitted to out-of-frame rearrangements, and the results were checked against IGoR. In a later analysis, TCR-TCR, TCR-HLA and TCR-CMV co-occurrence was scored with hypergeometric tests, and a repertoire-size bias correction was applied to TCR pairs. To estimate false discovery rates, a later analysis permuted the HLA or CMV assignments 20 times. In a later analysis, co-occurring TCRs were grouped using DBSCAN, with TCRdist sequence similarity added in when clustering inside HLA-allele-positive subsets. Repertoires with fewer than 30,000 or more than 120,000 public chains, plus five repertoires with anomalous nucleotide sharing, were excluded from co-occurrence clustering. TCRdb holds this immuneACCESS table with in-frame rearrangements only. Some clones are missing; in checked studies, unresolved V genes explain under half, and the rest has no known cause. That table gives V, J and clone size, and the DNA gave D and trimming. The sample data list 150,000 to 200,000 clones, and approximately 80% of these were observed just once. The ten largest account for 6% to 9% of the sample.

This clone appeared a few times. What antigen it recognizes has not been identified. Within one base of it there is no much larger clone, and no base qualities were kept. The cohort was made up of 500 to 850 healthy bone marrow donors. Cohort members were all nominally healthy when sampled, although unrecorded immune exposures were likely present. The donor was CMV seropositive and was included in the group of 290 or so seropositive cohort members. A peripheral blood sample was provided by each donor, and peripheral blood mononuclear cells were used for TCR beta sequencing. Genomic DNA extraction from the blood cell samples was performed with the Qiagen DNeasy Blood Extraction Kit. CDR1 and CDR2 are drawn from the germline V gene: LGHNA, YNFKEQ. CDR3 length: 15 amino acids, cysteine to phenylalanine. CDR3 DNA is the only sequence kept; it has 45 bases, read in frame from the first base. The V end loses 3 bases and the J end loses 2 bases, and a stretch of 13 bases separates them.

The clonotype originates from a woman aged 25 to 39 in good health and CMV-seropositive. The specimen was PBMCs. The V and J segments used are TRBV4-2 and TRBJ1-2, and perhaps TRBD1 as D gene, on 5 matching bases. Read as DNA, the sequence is TGTGCCAGCAGCCAGCTACCCGGGGGGAACTATGGCTACACCTTC. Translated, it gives CASSQLPGGNYGYTF.